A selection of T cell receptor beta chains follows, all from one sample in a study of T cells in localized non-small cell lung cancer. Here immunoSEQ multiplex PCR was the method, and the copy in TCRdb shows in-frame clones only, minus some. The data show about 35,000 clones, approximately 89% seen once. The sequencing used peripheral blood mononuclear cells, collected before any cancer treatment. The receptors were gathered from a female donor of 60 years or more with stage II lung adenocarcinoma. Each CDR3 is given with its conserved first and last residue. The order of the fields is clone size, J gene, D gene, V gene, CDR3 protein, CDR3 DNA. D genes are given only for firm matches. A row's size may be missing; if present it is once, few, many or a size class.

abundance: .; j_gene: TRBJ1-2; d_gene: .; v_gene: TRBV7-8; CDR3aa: CASSPSTGGINYGYTF; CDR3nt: TGTGCCAGCAGCCCGAGTACCGGCGGGATAAACTATGGCTACACCTTC
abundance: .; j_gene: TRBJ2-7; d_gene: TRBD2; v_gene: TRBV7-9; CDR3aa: CASSSPKAGGDEQYF; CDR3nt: TGTGCCAGCAGCTCACCCAAAGCGGGAGGGGATGAGCAGTACTTC
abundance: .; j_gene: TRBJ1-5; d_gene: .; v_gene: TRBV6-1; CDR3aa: CASSEGRAFNQPQHF; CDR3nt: TGTGCCAGCAGTGAGGGCAGGGCTTTCAATCAGCCCCAGCATTTT
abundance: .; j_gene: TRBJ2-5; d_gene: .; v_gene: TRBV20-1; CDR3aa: CSVKRAETQYF; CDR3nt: TGCAGTGTTAAGCGAGCGGAGACCCAGTACTTC
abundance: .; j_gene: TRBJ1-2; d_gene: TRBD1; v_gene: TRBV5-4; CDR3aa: CASRVTGGNYGYTF; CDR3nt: TGTGCCAGCAGGGTCACAGGGGGTAACTATGGCTACACCTTC
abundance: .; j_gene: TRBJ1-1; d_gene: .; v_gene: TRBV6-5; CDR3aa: CASSYSGSETEAFF; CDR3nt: TGTGCCAGCAGTTACTCTGGCAGCGAGACTGAAGCTTTCTTT
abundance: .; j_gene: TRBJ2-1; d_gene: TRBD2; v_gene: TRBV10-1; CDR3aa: CASSAGTSGRLNEQFF; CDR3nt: TGCGCCAGCAGTGCCGGTACTAGCGGGAGACTCAATGAGCAGTTCTTC
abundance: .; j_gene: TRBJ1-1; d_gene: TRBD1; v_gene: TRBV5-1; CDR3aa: CASSSMDRVQAEAFF; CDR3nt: TGCGCCAGCAGCTCAATGGACAGGGTGCAAGCTGAAGCTTTCTTT
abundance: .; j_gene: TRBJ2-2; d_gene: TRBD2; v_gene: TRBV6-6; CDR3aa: CASSGANTGELFF; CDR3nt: TGTGCCAGTAGCGGGGCGAACACCGGGGAGCTGTTTTTT
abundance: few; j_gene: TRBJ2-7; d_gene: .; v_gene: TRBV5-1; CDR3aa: CASSLDSGAISYEQYF; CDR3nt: TGCGCCAGCAGCTTGGATTCAGGCGCTATCTCCTACGAGCAGTACTTC
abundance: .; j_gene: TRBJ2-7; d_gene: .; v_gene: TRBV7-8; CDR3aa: CASSLATLGWVPYEQYF; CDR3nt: TGTGCCAGCAGCTTAGCGACGTTGGGATGGGTCCCCTACGAGCAGTACTTC
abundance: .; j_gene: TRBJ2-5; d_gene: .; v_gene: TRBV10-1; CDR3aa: CASSPGGPEETQYF; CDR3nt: TGCGCCAGCAGTCCTGGCGGGCCTGAAGAGACCCAGTACTTC
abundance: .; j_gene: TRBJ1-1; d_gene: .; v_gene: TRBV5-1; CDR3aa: CASSSMTGMNTEAFF; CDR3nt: TGCGCCAGCAGCTCCATGACAGGCATGAACACTGAAGCTTTCTTT
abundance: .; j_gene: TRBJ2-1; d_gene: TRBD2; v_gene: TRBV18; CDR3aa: CASSPRTSGGSYNEQFF; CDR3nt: TGTGCCAGCTCTCCACGGACTAGCGGGGGCTCCTACAATGAGCAGTTCTTC
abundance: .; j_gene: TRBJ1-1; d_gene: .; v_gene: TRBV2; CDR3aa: CASSEGQGKTEAFF; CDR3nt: TGTGCCAGCAGTGAAGGGCAGGGAAAAACTGAAGCTTTCTTT
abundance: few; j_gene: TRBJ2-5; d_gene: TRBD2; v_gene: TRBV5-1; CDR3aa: CASSAGRTSGQETQYF; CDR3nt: TGCGCCAGCAGCGCCGGACGGACTAGCGGGCAAGAGACCCAGTACTTC
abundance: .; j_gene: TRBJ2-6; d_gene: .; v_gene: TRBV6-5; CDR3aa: CASSASGANVLTF; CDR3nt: TGTGCCAGCTCTGCTTCTGGGGCCAACGTCCTGACTTTC
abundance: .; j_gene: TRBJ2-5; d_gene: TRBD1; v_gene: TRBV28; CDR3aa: CASSLWQTGGRETQYF; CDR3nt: TGTGCCAGCAGTTTATGGCAGACAGGGGGCCGGGAGACCCAGTACTTC
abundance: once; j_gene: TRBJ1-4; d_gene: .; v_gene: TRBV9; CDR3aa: CASSPGVRSDRLFF; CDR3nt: TGTGCCAGCAGCCCAGGGGTGAGGTCGGATCGGCTGTTTTTT
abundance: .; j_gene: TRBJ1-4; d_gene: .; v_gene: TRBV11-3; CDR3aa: CASSLGRGTTNEKLFF; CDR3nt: TGTGCCAGCAGCCTCGGAAGGGGGACGACTAATGAAAAACTGTTTTTT
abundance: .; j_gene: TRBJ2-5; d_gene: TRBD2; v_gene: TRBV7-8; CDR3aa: CASSKGLAPPGSETQYF; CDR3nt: TGTGCCAGCAGCAAGGGACTAGCGCCTCCCGGGTCAGAGACCCAGTACTTC
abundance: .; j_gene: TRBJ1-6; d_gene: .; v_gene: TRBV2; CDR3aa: CASSERGAPRGSPLHF; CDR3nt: TGTGCCAGCAGTGAACGGGGGGCTCCGAGGGGTTCACCCCTCCACTTT
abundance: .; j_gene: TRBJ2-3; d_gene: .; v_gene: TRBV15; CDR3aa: CATSRGGGRSIDTQYF; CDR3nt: TGTGCCACCAGCAGAGGTGGCGGACGATCGATAGATACGCAGTATTTT
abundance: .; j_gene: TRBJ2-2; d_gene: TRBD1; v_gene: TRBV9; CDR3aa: CASSEATGVSTGELFF; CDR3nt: TGTGCCAGCAGCGAGGCGACAGGGGTTAGCACCGGGGAGCTGTTTTTT
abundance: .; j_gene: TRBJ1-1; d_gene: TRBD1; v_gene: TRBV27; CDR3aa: CASSSTGGEAFF; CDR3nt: TGTGCCAGCAGTTCGACAGGGGGTGAAGCTTTCTTT
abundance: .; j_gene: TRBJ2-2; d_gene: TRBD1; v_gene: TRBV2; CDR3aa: CASRDGQGGGGELFF; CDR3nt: TGTGCCAGCAGAGATGGACAGGGGGGAGGCGGGGAGCTGTTTTTT
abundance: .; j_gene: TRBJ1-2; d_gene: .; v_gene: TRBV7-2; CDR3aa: CASSSRRGLETSGGYTF; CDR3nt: TGTGCCAGCAGCTCCCGGCGGGGACTCGAGACATCTGGGGGCTACACCTTC
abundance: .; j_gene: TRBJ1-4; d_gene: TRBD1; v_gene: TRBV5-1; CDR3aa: CASSAGQGNEKLFF; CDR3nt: TGCGCCAGTTCCGCGGGACAGGGCAATGAAAAACTGTTTTTT
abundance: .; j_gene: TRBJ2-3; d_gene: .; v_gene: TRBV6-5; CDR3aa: CASSYRRFTDTQYF; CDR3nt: TGTGCCAGCAGTTACCGACGGTTCACAGATACGCAGTATTTT
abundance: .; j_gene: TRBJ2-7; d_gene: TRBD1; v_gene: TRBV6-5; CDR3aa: CASSDRGLGGYEQYF; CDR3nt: TGTGCCAGCAGCGACAGGGGGCTCGGGGGCTACGAGCAGTACTTC
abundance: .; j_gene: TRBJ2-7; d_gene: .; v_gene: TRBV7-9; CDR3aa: CASTSGSYYEQYF; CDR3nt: TGTGCCAGCACCTCGGGATCATACTACGAGCAGTACTTC
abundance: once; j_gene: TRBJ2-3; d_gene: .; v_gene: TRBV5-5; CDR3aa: CASSLGALDRTDTQYF; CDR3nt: TGTGCCAGCAGCTTGGGGGCGTTAGATAGGACAGATACGCAGTATTTT
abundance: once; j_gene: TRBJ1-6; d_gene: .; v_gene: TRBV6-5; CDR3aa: CASSSDRSSYNSPLHF; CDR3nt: TGTGCCAGCAGTTCCGACAGGAGCTCCTATAATTCACCCCTCCACTTT